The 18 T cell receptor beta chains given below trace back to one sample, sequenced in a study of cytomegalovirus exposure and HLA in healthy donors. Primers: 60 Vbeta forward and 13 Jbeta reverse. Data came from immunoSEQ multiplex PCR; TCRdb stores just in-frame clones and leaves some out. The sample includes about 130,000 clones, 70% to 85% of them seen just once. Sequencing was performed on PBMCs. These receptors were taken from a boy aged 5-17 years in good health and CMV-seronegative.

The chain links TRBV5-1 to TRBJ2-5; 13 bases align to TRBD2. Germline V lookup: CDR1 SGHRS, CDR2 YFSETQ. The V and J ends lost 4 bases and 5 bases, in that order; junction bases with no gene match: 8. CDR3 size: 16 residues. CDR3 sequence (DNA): TGCGCCAGCAGCCAATCCGGGACTAGCGGGGAGGAGACCCAGTACTTC. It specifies CASSQSGTSGEETQYF. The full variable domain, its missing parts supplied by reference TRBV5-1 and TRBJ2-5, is KAGVTQTPRYLIKTRGQQVTLSCSPISGHRSVSWYQQTPGQGLQFLFEYFSETQRNKGNFPGRFSGRQFSNSRSEMNVSTLELGDSALYLCASSQSGTSGEETQYFGPGTRLLVL.

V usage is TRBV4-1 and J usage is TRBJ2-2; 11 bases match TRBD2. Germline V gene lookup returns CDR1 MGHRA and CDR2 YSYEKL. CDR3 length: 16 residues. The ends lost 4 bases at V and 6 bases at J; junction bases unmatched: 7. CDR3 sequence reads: CASSPTQLAGAGELFF. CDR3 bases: TGCGCCAGCAGCCCCACCCAACTAGCGGGAGCCGGGGAGCTGTTTTTT.

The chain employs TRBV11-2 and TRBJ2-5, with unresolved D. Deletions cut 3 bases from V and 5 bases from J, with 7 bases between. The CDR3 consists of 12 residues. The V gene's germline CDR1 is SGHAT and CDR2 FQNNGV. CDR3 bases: TGTGCCAGCAGCTTTTTTAGTGAGACCCAGTACTTC. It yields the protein CASSFFSETQYF.

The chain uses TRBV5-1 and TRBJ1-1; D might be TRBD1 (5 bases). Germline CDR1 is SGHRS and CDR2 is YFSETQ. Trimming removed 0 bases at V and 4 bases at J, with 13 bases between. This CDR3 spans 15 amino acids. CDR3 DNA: TGCGCCAGCAGCTTGGGACCGGGGGGGGGCACTGAAGCTTTCTTT. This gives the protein CASSLGPGGGTEAFF.

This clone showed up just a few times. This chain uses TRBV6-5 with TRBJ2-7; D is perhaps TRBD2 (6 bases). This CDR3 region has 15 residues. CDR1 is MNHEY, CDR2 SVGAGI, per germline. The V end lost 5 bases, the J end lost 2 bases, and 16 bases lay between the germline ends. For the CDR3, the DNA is TGTGCCAGCAGTCTAAGGACGGGAGTACCCTACGAGCAGTACTTC. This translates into CASSLRTGVPYEQYF.

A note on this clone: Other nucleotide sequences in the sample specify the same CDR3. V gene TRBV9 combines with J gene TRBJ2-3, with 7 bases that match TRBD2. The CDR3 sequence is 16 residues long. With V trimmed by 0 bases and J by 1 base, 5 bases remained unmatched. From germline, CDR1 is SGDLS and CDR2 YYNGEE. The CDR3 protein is CASSVGPSGGTDTQYF. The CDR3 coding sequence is TGTGCCAGCAGCGTAGGGCCTAGCGGTGGCACAGATACGCAGTATTTT.

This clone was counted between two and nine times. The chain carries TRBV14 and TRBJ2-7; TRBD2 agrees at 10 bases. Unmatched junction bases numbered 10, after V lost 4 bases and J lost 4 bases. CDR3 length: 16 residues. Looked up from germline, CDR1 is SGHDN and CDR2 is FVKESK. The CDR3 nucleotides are TGTGCCAGCAGCCTCCGGACTAGCGGTAGATCTTACGAGCAGTACTTC. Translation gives CASSLRTSGRSYEQYF.

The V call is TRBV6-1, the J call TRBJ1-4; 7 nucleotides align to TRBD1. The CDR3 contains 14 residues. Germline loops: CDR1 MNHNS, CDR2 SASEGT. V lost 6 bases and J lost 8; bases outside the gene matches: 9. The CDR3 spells CASSPLGTDEKLFF. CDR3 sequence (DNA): TGTGCCAGCAGCCCGCTCGGGACAGACGAAAAACTGTTTTTT.

The CDR3 coding sequence is TGTGCCAGCAGTCCTCCGGGACTCAAGGGCGAGCAGTACTTC. Translation: CASSPPGLKGEQYF. V usage is TRBV27 and J usage is TRBJ2-7; perhaps TRBD2 as D (6 bases). The CDR3 contains 14 residues. Trimming took 5 bases from V and 6 from J, leaving 17 bases between them. CDR1 MNHEY and CDR2 SMNVEV come from the germline V gene (reference sequence).

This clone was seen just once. CDR3 DNA: TGTGCCAGTAGTTGGGGGGGTCCCTACGAGCAGTACTTC. Protein sequence: CASSWGGPYEQYF. The chain has TRBV19 and TRBJ2-7; 7 nucleotides match TRBD2. CDR1 LNHDA and CDR2 SQIVND come from the germline V gene (reference sequence). The CDR3 runs to 13 residues. V lost 5 bases, J lost 2 bases, and 3 bases stayed unmatched. The entire variable domain, with the rest obtained from reference TRBV19 and TRBJ2-7, is as follows: DGGITQSPKYLFRKEGQNVTLSCEQNLNHDAMYWYRQDPGQGLRLIYYSQIVNDFQKGDIAEGYSVSREKKESFPLTVTSAQKNPTAFYLCASSWGGPYEQYFGPGTRLTVT.

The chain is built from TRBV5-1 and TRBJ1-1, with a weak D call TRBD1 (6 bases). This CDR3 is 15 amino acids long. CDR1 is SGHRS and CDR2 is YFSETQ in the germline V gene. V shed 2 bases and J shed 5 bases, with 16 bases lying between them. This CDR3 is CASSFRGMVETEAFF. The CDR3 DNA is TGCGCCAGCAGCTTCAGGGGCATGGTGGAAACTGAAGCTTTCTTT.

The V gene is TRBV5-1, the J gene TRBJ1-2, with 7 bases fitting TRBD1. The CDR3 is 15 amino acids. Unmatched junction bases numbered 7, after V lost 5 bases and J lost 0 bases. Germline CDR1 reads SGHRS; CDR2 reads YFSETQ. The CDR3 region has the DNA TGCGCCAGCAGTCCGAAAACAGGGGCTAACTATGGCTACACCTTC. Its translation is CASSPKTGANYGYTF. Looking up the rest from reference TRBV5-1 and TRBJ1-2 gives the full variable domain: KAGVTQTPRYLIKTRGQQVTLSCSPISGHRSVSWYQQTPGQGLQFLFEYFSETQRNKGNFPGRFSGRQFSNSRSEMNVSTLELGDSALYLCASSPKTGANYGYTFGSGTRLTVV.

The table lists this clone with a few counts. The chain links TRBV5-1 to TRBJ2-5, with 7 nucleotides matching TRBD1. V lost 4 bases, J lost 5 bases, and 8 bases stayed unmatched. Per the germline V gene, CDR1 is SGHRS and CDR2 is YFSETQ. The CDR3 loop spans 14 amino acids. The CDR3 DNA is TGCGCCAGCAGCCTAGGAGACAGGGCCGAGACCCAGTACTTC. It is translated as CASSLGDRAETQYF.

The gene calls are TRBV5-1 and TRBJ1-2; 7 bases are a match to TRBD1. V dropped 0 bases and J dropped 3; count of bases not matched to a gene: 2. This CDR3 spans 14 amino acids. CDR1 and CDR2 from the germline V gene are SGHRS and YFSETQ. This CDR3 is CASSLDTGDYGYTF. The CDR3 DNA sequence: TGCGCCAGCAGCTTGGATACAGGGGACTATGGCTACACCTTC.

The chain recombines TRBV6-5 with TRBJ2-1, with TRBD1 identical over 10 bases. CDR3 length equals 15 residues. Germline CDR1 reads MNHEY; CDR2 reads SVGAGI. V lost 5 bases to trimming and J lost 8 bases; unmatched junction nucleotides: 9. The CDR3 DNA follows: TGTGCCAGCAGTACCCGGACAGGGGGTGTGGATGAGCAGTTCTTC. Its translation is CASSTRTGGVDEQFF.

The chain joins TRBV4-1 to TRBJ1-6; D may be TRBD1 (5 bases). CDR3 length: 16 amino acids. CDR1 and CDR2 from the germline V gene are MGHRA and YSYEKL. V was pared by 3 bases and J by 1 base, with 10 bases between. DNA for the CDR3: TGCGCCAGCAGCCAGCAGGGTGGTTCCTATAATTCACCCCTCCACTTT. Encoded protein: CASSQQGGSYNSPLHF.

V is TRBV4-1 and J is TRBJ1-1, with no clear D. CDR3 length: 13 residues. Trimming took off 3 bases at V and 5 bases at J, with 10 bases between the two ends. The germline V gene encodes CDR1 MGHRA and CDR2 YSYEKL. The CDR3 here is CASSQSRATEAFF. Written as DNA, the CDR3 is TGCGCCAGCAGCCAGTCTAGAGCGACTGAAGCTTTCTTT.

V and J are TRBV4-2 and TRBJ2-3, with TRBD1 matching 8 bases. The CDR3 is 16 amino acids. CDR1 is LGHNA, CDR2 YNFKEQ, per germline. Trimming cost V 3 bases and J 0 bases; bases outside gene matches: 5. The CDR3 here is CASSQGDRTSTDTQYF. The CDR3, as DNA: TGTGCCAGCAGCCAGGGGGACAGGACTAGCACAGATACGCAGTATTTT.